This TCR beta chain comes out of a study of T cells after yellow fever vaccination (dated by TCRdb to about 2019). Context from the whole study: The SMART-Seq v4 Ultra Low Input RNA kit was used to prepare libraries from fractions with low cell numbers. To follow T-cell clones before and after both primary and booster YFV17D yellow fever vaccination, bulk TCR alpha and beta repertoires underwent longitudinal sequencing. Two healthy male donors, one aged 18 to 30 and one aged 30 to 40 years, were included in the cohort. Blood was drawn at multiple timepoints before and after primary and secondary immunization, with bulk PBMC replicates and cell subsets isolated.

This clonotype was counted between two and nine times. The target of this receptor is not known. No qualities accompany the bases; no much larger clone lies one base away. According to the study, the label for this sample's treatment or condition signals: live attenuated yellow fever vaccine strain. Two biological replicates of bulk PBMCs were collected at each blood-draw timepoint. PBMCs were isolated from peripheral blood using a standard Ficoll-Paque protocol. TriZol was used to extract RNA from bulk PBMCs, from CD4 and CD8 fractions, and from dextramer-positive and dextramer-negative fractions. Trimming costs V 4 bases and J 5 bases, and their ends lie 10 bases apart. CDR3 length: 14 amino acids, cysteine to phenylalanine. CDR3 DNA only is kept here, 42 bases in frame from base 1. CDR1 and CDR2 are drawn from the germline V gene: SGDLS, YYNGEE. Findings and caveats that apply to the study as a whole: Because abundant contaminating clonotypes from the bulk population could be contained in FACS-sorted repertoires, computational filtering was required. Most clones expanded after primary vaccination were re-detected after the booster (96% of CD4 and around 88% of CD8), suggesting broad memory maintenance. Because the study included only a couple of donors, the extent to which the findings can be generalized is limited. A small fraction of clonotypes showed up in both the CD4 and CD8 compartments, probably as a result of convergent recombination. The secondary T-cell response was weaker than the primary response but faster, peaking on day 5 instead of day 15.

TCR cDNA was made using 5'RACE template switching, a step that added a universal primer site and unique molecular identifiers. Priming of cDNA synthesis was performed from both the TCR alpha and TCR beta constant segments. Library amplification used two PCR steps, and the second PCR step added sample barcodes and sequencing adapters. Sequencing of libraries was performed on Illumina HiSeq 2500 (2x100 bp) or NovaSeq (2x150 bp). The study's own analysis went as follows. Demultiplexing of reads and collapsing into UMI consensus sequences were performed with MIGEC, and V(D)J alignment was carried out with MiXCR. Clonotypes responding to the vaccine were identified with edgeR on replicate PBMC samples, with the criteria of FDR below 0.01 and a log2 fold change above 5 up to day 15. Bulk clonotypes were assigned CD4 or CD8 identity according to which sequenced CD4 or CD8 repertoire held them at higher abundance. TCRdb reprocessed the public reads (quality trimming at Q25 with fastp, clone calling with MiXCR) and kept in-frame beta chains. One record per CDR3 amino acid sequence lists the most common genes and DNA. The V and J calls were determined by TCRdb, not by the authors. This sample holds approximately 510,000 distinct CDR3 sequences; just over 20% were observed only once. The ten largest clones represent about 16% of the sample.

This sample comprised PBMCs, obtained around 3 weeks after the first yellow fever vaccination. This sequence was found in a man aged 18 to 29 who received the YFV17D yellow fever vaccine. Here the chain combines TRBV9 and TRBJ1-6; the D gene is not confidently resolved. The encoded CDR3 is CASSPAPNNSPLHF. The sequence in DNA is TGTGCCAGCAGCCCAGCACCGAATAATTCACCCCTCCACTTT.